A single sample gave rise to the 9 T cell receptor beta chains below, sequenced in a study of T cell responses to AZD1222 COVID-19 vaccine. Sequencing used immunoSEQ multiplex PCR; TCRdb keeps in-frame clones, though not all of them. The sample has some 130,000 clones; around 90% are singletons. This material consisted of peripheral blood, taken on day 0 of AZD1222 vaccination. The receptor source for this set is an adult in good health.

V gene TRBV3-1 (or the pseudogene TRBV3-2) combines with J gene TRBJ1-5; no reliable D call. With 3 bases removed from V and 0 bases from J, the gap between germline ends came to 3 bases. Germline V gives CDR1 LGHDT, CDR2 YNNKEL (reference sequence). This CDR3 comprises 13 residues. The CDR3 sequence is CASSQSSNQPQHF. The CDR3 nucleotides read TGTGCCAGCAGCCAGAGTAGCAATCAGCCCCAGCATTTT.

V gene TRBV5-4 combines with J gene TRBJ2-7; D possibly corresponds to TRBD1 (6 bases). Trimming removed 0 bases from V and 2 bases from J, with 9 bases in between. The CDR3 extends over 14 amino acids. Looked up from germline, CDR1 is SGHNT and CDR2 is YYREEE (reference sequence). The CDR3 loop is CASSLEDRAYEQYF. The CDR3, as DNA: TGTGCCAGCAGCTTGGAGGACAGAGCCTACGAGCAGTACTTC.

The chain recombines TRBV11-2 with TRBJ1-2; 9 nucleotides agree with TRBD1. The CDR3 is 13 residues long. V shed 1 base and J 7 bases; nucleotides not matched to a gene: 1. The V gene's germline CDR1 is SGHAT and CDR2 FQNNGV. The CDR3: CASSLGDRVGYTF. DNA of the CDR3: TGTGCCAGCAGCTTAGGGGACAGGGTTGGCTACACCTTC.

The CDR3 is CASSQEGAGTGNTIYF. The CDR3 region has the DNA TGCGCCAGCAGCCAAGAAGGGGCCGGCACTGGAAACACCATATATTTT. The gene calls are TRBV4-1 and TRBJ1-3, with D possibly being TRBD1 (5 bases). The CDR3 contains 16 residues. In germline, CDR1 is MGHRA, CDR2 YSYEKL. The V end was cut by 0 bases, the J end by 2 bases, with 11 bases between.

The chain employs TRBV11-2 and TRBJ1-4; a possible D gene is TRBD1 (5 bases). V was trimmed by 3 bases and J by 4 bases, leaving 12 bases between them. Germline V CDR1 and CDR2: SGHAT, FQNNGV. The CDR3 contains 15 residues. The DNA of the CDR3 is TGTGCCAGCAGCTTCGGGGCGGGGAATAATGAAAAACTGTTTTTT. Protein product: CASSFGAGNNEKLFF.

The rearrangement links TRBV13 to TRBJ1-2; no reliable D call. The CDR3 spans 14 residues. Germline lookup yields CDR1 PRHDT and CDR2 FYEKMQ (reference sequence). V lost 4 bases and J 6 bases, leaving 15 bases between the germline ends. The CDR3 DNA is TGTGCCAGCAGCTCCTCTAGGAGGGCTCATGGCTACACCTTC. Protein: CASSSSRRAHGYTF.

V and J are TRBV9 and TRBJ1-5, with 8 nucleotides matching TRBD1. Germline lookup yields CDR1 SGDLS and CDR2 YYNGEE. This CDR3 comprises 15 residues. Germline trimming cut 0 bases from V and 3 bases from J; bases unmatched to any gene: 2. The DNA for the CDR3 is TGTGCCAGCAGCGTAGGGACAGGGTACAATCAGCCCCAGCATTTT. This codes for CASSVGTGYNQPQHF.

The chain couples TRBV5-1 to TRBJ1-1; 12 bases agree with TRBD1. The CDR3 covers 15 residues. V gave up 7 bases and J gave up 8 bases; unmatched junction bases: 12. Germline loops: CDR1 SGHRS, CDR2 YFSETQ. The CDR3 sequence is CASWPGQGAFWEAFF. The CDR3 DNA reads as TGCGCCAGCTGGCCGGGACAGGGGGCATTTTGGGAAGCTTTCTTT. Complete variable domain (other parts from reference TRBV5-1 and TRBJ1-1): KAGVTQTPRYLIKTRGQQVTLSCSPISGHRSVSWYQQTPGQGLQFLFEYFSETQRNKGNFPGRFSGRQFSNSRSEMNVSTLELGDSALYLCASWPGQGAFWEAFFGQGTRLTVV.

The chain couples TRBV28 to TRBJ1-3, with D hard to call. The ends were cut back, 10 bases at V and 0 bases at J, with 16 bases in the middle. Germline-derived CDR1 and CDR2 are MDHEN and SYDVKM. CDR3 length equals 15 residues. CDR3 protein: CATTPSTDSGNTIYF. The CDR3 DNA is TGTGCCACTACTCCTTCCACGGACTCTGGAAACACCATATATTTT.